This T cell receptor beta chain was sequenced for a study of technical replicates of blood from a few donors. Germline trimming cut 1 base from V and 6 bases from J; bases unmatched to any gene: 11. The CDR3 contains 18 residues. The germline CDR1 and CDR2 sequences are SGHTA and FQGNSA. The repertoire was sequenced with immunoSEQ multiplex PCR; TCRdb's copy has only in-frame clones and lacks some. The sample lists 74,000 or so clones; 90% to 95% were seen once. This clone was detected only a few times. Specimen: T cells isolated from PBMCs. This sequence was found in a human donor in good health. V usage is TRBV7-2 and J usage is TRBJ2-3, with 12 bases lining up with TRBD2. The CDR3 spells CASSLEGLAGGLRDTQYF. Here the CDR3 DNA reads TGTGCCAGCAGCTTAGAGGGGCTAGCGGGAGGGCTGAGGGATACGCAGTATTTT.